Following are 22 T cell receptor beta chains from one sample sequenced in a study of T cell responses to AZD1222 COVID-19 vaccine. Repertoires were generated with immunoSEQ multiplex PCR, while TCRdb's copy carries only in-frame clones and drops some. Of around 150,000 clones listed, roughly 90% are singletons. The specimen comprised peripheral blood, sampled 28 days after the second AZD1222 dose. The source is an adult who received the AZD1222 COVID-19 vaccine.

The chain couples TRBV18 to TRBJ2-4; the D call may be TRBD1 or TRBD2 (5 bases each). The V and J ends lost 0 bases and 0 bases respectively, with 18 bases between them. Per the germline V gene, CDR1 is KGHSH and CDR2 is LQKENI. There are 19 residues in the CDR3. The CDR3 region has the DNA TGTGCCAGCTCACCACCCCAGGCTAGGACGGGGCTAGCCAAAAACATTCAGTACTTC. As protein: CASSPPQARTGLAKNIQYF. Complete variable domain (other parts from reference TRBV18 and TRBJ2-4): NAGVMQNPRHLVRRRGQEARLRCSPMKGHSHVYWYRQLPEEGLKFMVYLQKENIIDESGMPKERFSAEFPKEGPSILRIQQVVRGDSAAYFCASSPPQARTGLAKNIQYFGAGTRLSVL.

The V and J genes are TRBV10-2 and TRBJ2-2; TRBD2 aligns across 11 bases. V dropped 10 bases and J dropped 4; count of bases not matched to a gene: 5. The germline gives CDR1 WSHSY, CDR2 SAAADI. The CDR3 loop spans 14 amino acids. The CDR3, as DNA: TGCGCCACCGGGACTAGCGGACGCACCGGGGAGCTGTTTTTT. It translates to CATGTSGRTGELFF.

J is TRBJ1-3 and V is TRBV23-1; D is possibly TRBD1 (5 bases). TRBV23-1 is marked as an open reading frame, function uncertain. The CDR3 covers 16 residues. Between the trimmed V and J ends, which lost 1 base and 5 bases, there was a span of 15 bases. CDR3 region: CASSQWPGGERNTIYF. The CDR3 DNA sequence: TGCGCCAGCAGTCAATGGCCGGGAGGGGAAAGAAACACCATATATTTT.

The chain combines TRBV11-3 with TRBJ1-1; TRBD1 is a possible D gene (6 bases). The CDR3 has 15 amino acids. The germline V gene has CDR1 SGHNT and CDR2 YENEEA. V lost 5 bases and J lost 0, with 13 bases in between. The CDR3 DNA reads TGTGCCAGCAGCGGAGGGGGACGGATGAACACTGAAGCTTTCTTT. It encodes CASSGGGRMNTEAFF.

The chain joins TRBV7-2 to TRBJ2-1; 7 positions agree with TRBD1. The trim removed 4 bases at V and 1 base at J, leaving 13 bases unmatched. Per the germline V gene, CDR1 is SGHTA and CDR2 is FQGNSA. There are 18 residues in the CDR3. The CDR3 bases are TGTGCCAGCAGCTCTCCCTCCGGGACAGTCATATCCTACAATGAGCAGTTCTTC. Amino acids: CASSSPSGTVISYNEQFF.

This clone was seen once. The V gene is TRBV6-1, the J gene TRBJ1-1; 8 nucleotides agree with TRBD1. Trimming cost V 2 bases and J 5 bases; bases outside gene matches: 4. The CDR3 covers 14 residues. Germline V gives CDR1 MNHNS, CDR2 SASEGT. The DNA of the CDR3 is TGTGCCAGCAGTGAAACAGGGGGGAGGACTGAAGCTTTCTTT. Translated: CASSETGGRTEAFF.

The chain uses TRBV7-9 and TRBJ2-7; TRBD1 is a possible D gene (6 bases). The V end was cut by 5 bases, the J end by 0 bases, with 14 bases between. Germline CDR1 reads SEHNR; CDR2 reads FQNEAQ (reference sequence). The CDR3 contains 15 residues. DNA for the CDR3: TGTGCCAGCAGCCATGGGACACGAAGCTCCTACGAGCAGTACTTC. Translation gives CASSHGTRSSYEQYF.

The genes are TRBV9 and TRBJ2-3; D remains ambiguous. Germline V gene sequence: CDR1 SGDLS, CDR2 YYNGEE. The CDR3 totals 13 residues. V lost 3 bases and J 5 bases, leaving 10 bases between the germline ends. The CDR3 coding sequence is TGTGCCAGCAGCGCCCCGGTTGAAGATACGCAGTATTTT. Protein product: CASSAPVEDTQYF.

The chain joins TRBV21-1 to TRBJ2-2. TRBV21-1 is given as a pseudogene. The CDR3 length is 21 residues. CDR3 sequence reads: CASSKASGIPFPGAHTGELFF. In DNA, the CDR3 is TGTGCCAGCAGCAAAGCCTCCGGGATCCCGTTTCCGGGGGCGCACACCGGGGAGCTGTTTTTT.

The chain combines TRBV5-1 with TRBJ2-1; D possibly corresponds to TRBD2 (6 bases). V was trimmed by 4 bases and J by 4 bases, leaving 12 bases between them. This CDR3 spans 14 amino acids. CDR1 is SGHRS and CDR2 is YFSETQ in the germline V gene. The CDR3 DNA reads TGCGCCAGCAGCCAGGGACTTGAGTACAATGAGCAGTTCTTC. Translation: CASSQGLEYNEQFF. Full variable domain (missing parts from reference TRBV5-1 and TRBJ2-1): KAGVTQTPRYLIKTRGQQVTLSCSPISGHRSVSWYQQTPGQGLQFLFEYFSETQRNKGNFPGRFSGRQFSNSRSEMNVSTLELGDSALYLCASSQGLEYNEQFFGPGTRLTVL.

The chain employs TRBV12-3 or TRBV12-4 and TRBJ1-2; possibly TRBD1 for D (6 bases). The CDR3 runs to 13 residues. The V gene lost 8 bases and the J gene lost 7 bases, with 17 bases spanning the gap. The CDR3 protein is CASRRGPNGGYTF. The DNA of the CDR3 is TGTGCCAGCCGCAGGGGCCCGAACGGTGGCTACACCTTC.

The CDR3 reads CASSPVPPGQYNEQFF. Written as DNA, the CDR3 is TGTGCCAGCTCACCAGTCCCGCCGGGCCAATACAATGAGCAGTTCTTC. This chain links TRBV18 with TRBJ2-1; no clear D gene. This CDR3 has 16 amino acids. V was trimmed by 2 bases and J by 4 bases, leaving 15 bases between them. Germline V gene lookup returns CDR1 KGHSH and CDR2 LQKENI.

The rearrangement links TRBV28 to TRBJ2-7, with 10 nucleotides matching TRBD2. Germline V gene data show CDR1 as MDHEN and CDR2 as SYDVKM. Trimming removed 4 bases from V and 4 bases from J; junction bases left unmatched: 7. The CDR3 is made up of 15 amino acids. CDR3 protein: CASSYPTSGVYEQYF. CDR3 DNA sequence: TGTGCCAGCAGTTATCCCACTAGCGGGGTTTACGAGCAGTACTTC.

The V and J genes are TRBV6-5 and TRBJ1-1; D is possibly TRBD1 (5 bases). The germline gives CDR1 MNHEY, CDR2 SVGAGI. The CDR3 has 12 residues. The V end lost 5 bases, the J end lost 4 bases, and 8 bases lay between the germline ends. The CDR3 DNA reads as TGTGCCAGCAGTCAGGGAATCACTGAAGCTTTCTTT. Protein sequence: CASSQGITEAFF.

The chain is built from TRBV3-1 (or the pseudogene TRBV3-2) and TRBJ1-5; no clear D. In germline, CDR1 is LGHDT, CDR2 YNNKEL (reference sequence). The CDR3 loop spans 15 amino acids. The V and J ends lost 1 base and 5 bases respectively, with 12 bases between them. CDR3 loop: CASSQGPGFHQPQHF. DNA for the CDR3: TGTGCCAGCAGCCAAGGCCCCGGGTTCCATCAGCCCCAGCATTTT.

CDR3 DNA: TGCGCCAGCAGCGCCACGACAGGGAGCTCCTACAATGAGCAGTTCTTC. Its translation is CASSATTGSSYNEQFF. This chain links TRBV5-1 with TRBJ2-1; the match to TRBD1 covers 7 bases. Germline loops: CDR1 SGHRS, CDR2 YFSETQ. Unmatched junction bases numbered 7, after V lost 4 bases and J lost 0 bases. The CDR3 is made up of 16 amino acids.

In this sample, this clone turned up once. This rearrangement joins TRBV5-8 to TRBJ1-2; D unresolved. The CDR3 contains 12 residues. Germline V gene lookup returns CDR1 SGHTS and CDR2 YDEGEE. V shed 0 bases and J shed 4 bases, with 4 bases lying between them. CDR3 region: CASSLESYGYTF. CDR3 DNA sequence: TGTGCCAGCAGCTTGGAATCCTATGGCTACACCTTC.

CDR3 sequence: CASSTQTGGWNFYNEQFF. The CDR3 nucleotides are TGTGCCAGCAGCACCCAGACAGGGGGCTGGAACTTCTACAATGAGCAGTTCTTC. The chain recombines TRBV5-5 with TRBJ2-1, with 10 nucleotides matching TRBD1. Trimming removed 4 bases from V and 3 bases from J; junction bases left unmatched: 13. Germline V lookup: CDR1 SGHKS, CDR2 YYEKEE (reference sequence). The CDR3 covers 18 residues.

The V and J genes are TRBV27 and TRBJ1-5; no clear D gene. Trimming removed 1 base at V and 3 bases at J, with 7 bases between. The germline CDR1 and CDR2 sequences are MNHEY and SMNVEV (reference sequence). There are 14 residues in the CDR3. The CDR3 nucleotides are TGTGCCAGCAGTTTATTCTCTTCCAATCAGCCCCAGCATTTT. This sequence encodes CASSLFSSNQPQHF.

The chain carries TRBV12-3 or TRBV12-4 and TRBJ1-2, with 8 positions matching TRBD1. The CDR3 sequence is 13 residues long. The ends lost 6 bases at V and 7 bases at J; junction bases unmatched: 7. In DNA, the CDR3 is TGTGCCAGCAGGAACCAGGGGGCGGGTGGCTACACCTTC. As protein: CASRNQGAGGYTF.

The chain joins TRBV10-3 to TRBJ2-5; D remains unclear. Looked up from germline, CDR1 is ENHRY and CDR2 is SYGVKD. There are 12 residues in the CDR3. Trimming left V 4 bases short and J 5 bases short, with 8 bases between. CDR3 sequence: CAISVGWETQYF. CDR3 DNA: TGTGCCATCAGTGTGGGTTGGGAGACCCAGTACTTC.

The V call is TRBV2, the J call TRBJ2-2; D gene ambiguous. Germline CDR1 is SNHLY and CDR2 is FYNNEI. There are 16 residues in the CDR3. V lost 2 bases and J lost 6, with 16 bases in between. The CDR3 region has the DNA TGTGCCAGCAGTGAACGGGCCTCAAATCCCCCCGGGGAGCTGTTTTTT. This gives the protein CASSERASNPPGELFF.